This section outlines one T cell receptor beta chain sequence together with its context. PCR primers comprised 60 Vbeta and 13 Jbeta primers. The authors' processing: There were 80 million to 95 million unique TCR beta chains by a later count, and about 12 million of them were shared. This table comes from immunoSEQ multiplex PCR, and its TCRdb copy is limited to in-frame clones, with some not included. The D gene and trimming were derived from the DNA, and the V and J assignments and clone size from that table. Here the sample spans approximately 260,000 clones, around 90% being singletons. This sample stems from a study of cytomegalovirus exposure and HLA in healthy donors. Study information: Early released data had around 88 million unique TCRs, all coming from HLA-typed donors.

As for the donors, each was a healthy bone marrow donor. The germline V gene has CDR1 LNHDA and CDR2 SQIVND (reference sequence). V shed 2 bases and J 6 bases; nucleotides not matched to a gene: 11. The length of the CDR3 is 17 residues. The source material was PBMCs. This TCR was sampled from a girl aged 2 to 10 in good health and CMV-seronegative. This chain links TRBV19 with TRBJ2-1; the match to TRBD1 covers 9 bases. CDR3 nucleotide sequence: TGTGCCAGTAGTATATCGGGACAGGGATTTAGTGCCAATGAGCAGTTCTTC. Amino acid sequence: CASSISGQGFSANEQFF. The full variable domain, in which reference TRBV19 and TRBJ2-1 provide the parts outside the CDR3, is DGGITQSPKYLFRKEGQNVTLSCEQNLNHDAMYWYRQDPGQGLRLIYYSQIVNDFQKGDIAEGYSVSREKKESFPLTVTSAQKNPTAFYLCASSISGQGFSANEQFFGPGTRLTVL.